This T cell receptor beta chain derives from a study of T cell clones after liver transplantation. The germline V gene has CDR1 MGHRA and CDR2 YSYEKL. The V and J ends lost 3 bases and 1 base respectively, with 9 bases between them. This CDR3 is 15 amino acids long. Whole-study results and caveats: Compared with third party-reactive sequences, donor-reactive ones declined more, independent of withdrawal success.

Concerning this clone: Its antigen is unidentified.

Profiled with immunoSEQ multiplex PCR; TCRdb holds only in-frame clones, not every one. The sample carries approximately 71,000 clones, about 91% recorded once. This sample comprised CD4+ T cells from blood, obtained around 27 months after liver transplant. The TCR comes from a human patient who received a liver transplant. The graft donor may have given rise to some T cells. The chain joins TRBV4-1 to TRBJ2-2; D is perhaps TRBD2 (6 bases). The CDR3 nucleotides are TGCGCCAGCAGCCATGGGACTTTGAACACCGGGGAGCTGTTTTTT. Its translation is CASSHGTLNTGELFF.